Listed below are T cell receptor beta chains from one sample, sequenced in a study of CD8+CD57+ T cells in acquired aplastic anemia. TCRdb fed the reads into MiXCR, producing one record per CDR3 protein. The table shows about 190,000 distinct CDR3 sequences, with 50% to 55% occurring only once. The sequenced material came from sorted CD4+, CD8+, or CD8+CD57+ T cells (not recorded which) from PBMCs. The source is a human donor in good health, serving as a control. Both conserved end residues are part of each CDR3. A D gene is named only where the DNA matches it firmly. Rows may omit the clone size; those that give it use once, few, many or a size class.

clone_size: NA; v_call: TRBV20-1; j_call: TRBJ1-6; d_call: NA; cdr3_aa: CSASQPGVRNSPLHF; cdr3_nt: TGCAGTGCTAGTCAGCCCGGGGTTAGGAATTCACCCCTCCACTTT
clone_size: few; v_call: TRBV20-1; j_call: TRBJ2-7; d_call: TRBD1; cdr3_aa: CSAAPVGTGVSYEQYF; cdr3_nt: TGCAGTGCCGCCCCGGTGGGGACAGGGGTCTCCTACGAGCAGTACTTC
clone_size: NA; v_call: TRBV24-1; j_call: TRBJ2-5; d_call: NA; cdr3_aa: CATSDPGTAVGETQYF; cdr3_nt: TGTGCCACCAGTGACCCCGGGACGGCGGTTGGGGAGACCCAGTACTTC
clone_size: NA; v_call: TRBV25-1; j_call: TRBJ1-1; d_call: TRBD1; cdr3_aa: CASSAARQGDTGAFF; cdr3_nt: TGTGCCAGCAGTGCCGCTAGACAGGGGGACACTGGAGCTTTCTTT
clone_size: NA; v_call: TRBV15; j_call: TRBJ2-1; d_call: NA; cdr3_aa: CATSRALEGAGNEQFF; cdr3_nt: TGTGCCACCAGCAGAGCCTTGGAGGGGGCAGGGAATGAGCAGTTCTTC
clone_size: NA; v_call: TRBV7-7; j_call: TRBJ1-2; d_call: NA; cdr3_aa: CASSLAGGTMHFGPDRAYGYTF; cdr3_nt: NA
clone_size: NA; v_call: TRBV7-2; j_call: TRBJ1-6; d_call: NA; cdr3_aa: CASSLLQGDNSPLHF; cdr3_nt: TGTGCCAGCAGCTTACTCCAGGGAGATAATTCACCCCTCCACTTT
clone_size: NA; v_call: TRBV19; j_call: TRBJ1-1; d_call: NA; cdr3_aa: CASSMDTEAFF; cdr3_nt: TGTGCCAGTAGTATGGACACTGAAGCTTTCTTT
clone_size: NA; v_call: TRBV19; j_call: TRBJ1-6; d_call: TRBD1; cdr3_aa: CASIGTGSVNSPLHF; cdr3_nt: TGTGCCAGTATTGGGACAGGGTCCGTTAATTCACCCCTCCACTTT
clone_size: NA; v_call: TRBV9; j_call: TRBJ2-5; d_call: NA; cdr3_aa: CASSVAGQGSTQYF; cdr3_nt: TGTGCCAGCAGCGTAGCTGGGCAGGGTTCGACCCAGTACTTC
clone_size: once; v_call: TRBV7-9; j_call: TRBJ1-1; d_call: TRBD1; cdr3_aa: CASSPRTGGRTEAFF; cdr3_nt: TGCGCCAGCAGCCCTCGGACAGGGGGCAGGACTGAAGCTTTCTTT
clone_size: NA; v_call: TRBV2; j_call: TRBJ1-5; d_call: TRBD1; cdr3_aa: CASSSRTGGNSQPQHF; cdr3_nt: TGTGCCAGCAGTTCCCGGACAGGGGGGAATAGCCAGCCCCAGCATTTT
clone_size: NA; v_call: TRBV10-1; j_call: TRBJ2-7; d_call: NA; cdr3_aa: CASIRQRGFCEQYF; cdr3_nt: TGCGCCAGCATCCGTCAGAGGGGGTTTTGCGAGCAGTACTTC
clone_size: many; v_call: TRBV3-1; j_call: TRBJ2-5; d_call: NA; cdr3_aa: CASSPSGPQETQYF; cdr3_nt: TGTGCCAGCAGCCCCTCCGGGCCTCAAGAGACCCAGTACTTC
clone_size: NA; v_call: TRBV20-1; j_call: TRBJ1-4; d_call: TRBD1; cdr3_aa: CSARMRGQGGEKLFF; cdr3_nt: TGCAGTGCTAGAATGAGGGGACAGGGAGGAGAAAAACTGTTTTTT
clone_size: NA; v_call: TRBV7-7; j_call: TRBJ2-1; d_call: TRBD1; cdr3_aa: CASSRTRQGSCNEQFF; cdr3_nt: TGTGCTAGCAGCCGAACGAGACAGGGGTCATGCAATGAGCAGTTCTTC
clone_size: NA; v_call: TRBV7-9; j_call: TRBJ2-7; d_call: TRBD1; cdr3_aa: CASSYDRGSYEQYF; cdr3_nt: TGTGCCAGCAGCTACGACAGGGGGTCCTACGAGCAGTACTTC
clone_size: NA; v_call: TRBV29-1; j_call: TRBJ2-1; d_call: TRBD2; cdr3_aa: CSVGGKREEQFF; cdr3_nt: TGCAGCGTGGGGGGAAAGCGGGAGGAGCAGTTCTTC
clone_size: NA; v_call: TRBV7-8; j_call: TRBJ2-7; d_call: TRBD2; cdr3_aa: CASSPTSGATRNEQYF; cdr3_nt: TGTGCCAGCAGCCCCACTAGCGGGGCCACTCGGAACGAGCAGTACTTC
clone_size: many; v_call: TRBV7-2; j_call: TRBJ2-3; d_call: NA; cdr3_aa: CASSLRTATSTDTQYF; cdr3_nt: TGTGCCAGCAGCTTAAGGACAGCAACTAGCACAGATACGCAGTATTTT
clone_size: many; v_call: TRBV6-1; j_call: TRBJ2-3; d_call: NA; cdr3_aa: CASSEVLDSTDTQYF; cdr3_nt: TGTGCCAGCAGTGAAGTCCTAGATAGCACAGATACGCAGTATTTT
clone_size: many; v_call: TRBV7-2; j_call: TRBJ1-3; d_call: TRBD1; cdr3_aa: CASSSRPGTGVGNTIYF; cdr3_nt: TGTGCCAGCAGCTCCCGCCCCGGGACAGGGGTTGGAAACACCATATATTTT
clone_size: NA; v_call: TRBV2; j_call: TRBJ2-1; d_call: NA; cdr3_aa: CAAGSNEQFF; cdr3_nt: TGTGCCGCGGGGTCCAATGAGCAGTTCTTC
clone_size: NA; v_call: TRBV7-2; j_call: TRBJ1-1; d_call: TRBD1; cdr3_aa: CASSLGPGGLNTEAFF; cdr3_nt: TGTGCCAGCAGCTTAGGTCCAGGGGGCTTGAACACTGAAGCTTTCTTT
clone_size: many; v_call: TRBV4-3; j_call: TRBJ1-5; d_call: TRBD1; cdr3_aa: CASSQFWTGGHQPQHF; cdr3_nt: TGCGCCAGCAGCCAATTTTGGACAGGGGGCCATCAGCCCCAGCATTTT
clone_size: NA; v_call: TRBV7-2; j_call: TRBJ2-1; d_call: NA; cdr3_aa: CASSFKGYLDNEQFF; cdr3_nt: TGTGCCAGCAGCTTCAAAGGGTATCTAGACAATGAGCAGTTCTTC
clone_size: many; v_call: TRBV4-2; j_call: TRBJ1-6; d_call: NA; cdr3_aa: CASSQDRAGRPPLHF; cdr3_nt: TGTGCCAGCAGCCAAGATAGGGCAGGCAGGCCCCCCCTCCACTTT
clone_size: NA; v_call: TRBV24-1; j_call: TRBJ2-7; d_call: NA; cdr3_aa: CATSEGSIDEQYF; cdr3_nt: TGTGCCACCAGTGAGGGCAGTATTGACGAGCAGTACTTC
clone_size: many; v_call: TRBV5-1; j_call: TRBJ1-1; d_call: NA; cdr3_aa: CASSSGGGSGTEAFF; cdr3_nt: TGCGCCAGCAGCTCCGGTGGGGGCTCGGGCACTGAAGCTTTCTTT
clone_size: NA; v_call: TRBV9; j_call: TRBJ1-1; d_call: NA; cdr3_aa: CASSVGPDPMNTEAFF; cdr3_nt: TGTGCCAGCAGCGTAGGCCCGGACCCGATGAACACTGAAGCTTTCTTT
clone_size: NA; v_call: TRBV7-3; j_call: TRBJ2-3; d_call: NA; cdr3_aa: CASSPPADTQYF; cdr3_nt: TGTGCCAGCAGCCCCCCCGCAGATACGCAGTATTTT
clone_size: many; v_call: TRBV7-9; j_call: TRBJ2-7; d_call: NA; cdr3_aa: CASTQGAAFGQYF; cdr3_nt: TGTGCCAGCACCCAGGGCGCGGCCTTTGGGCAGTACTTC
clone_size: NA; v_call: TRBV15; j_call: TRBJ2-7; d_call: NA; cdr3_aa: CATSRDLQYEQYF; cdr3_nt: TGTGCCACCAGCAGAGACCTTCAGTACGAGCAGTACTTC
clone_size: many; v_call: TRBV20-1; j_call: TRBJ1-4; d_call: NA; cdr3_aa: CSARDRVAYNEKLFF; cdr3_nt: TGCAGTGCTAGAGATCGCGTGGCTTATAATGAAAAACTGTTTTTT
clone_size: few; v_call: TRBV18; j_call: TRBJ2-7; d_call: NA; cdr3_aa: CASSPGAVPYEQYF; cdr3_nt: TGTGCCAGCTCACCAGGGGCGGTTCCCTACGAGCAGTACTTC
clone_size: many; v_call: TRBV20-1; j_call: TRBJ2-3; d_call: NA; cdr3_aa: CSASRGTSTDTQYF; cdr3_nt: TGCAGTGCTAGCCGGGGAACTAGCACAGATACGCAGTATTTT
clone_size: many; v_call: TRBV5-8; j_call: TRBJ2-6; d_call: NA; cdr3_aa: CANTGRPSSGANVLTF; cdr3_nt: TGTGCCAACACAGGTCGACCCAGCTCTGGGGCCAACGTCCTGACTTTC
clone_size: NA; v_call: TRBV19; j_call: TRBJ1-1; d_call: NA; cdr3_aa: CASNGRELNEAFF; cdr3_nt: TGTGCCAGTAACGGCCGGGAACTGAACGAAGCTTTCTTT
clone_size: NA; v_call: TRBV6-1; j_call: TRBJ2-7; d_call: TRBD1; cdr3_aa: CASSSSPGTGGYEQYF; cdr3_nt: TGTGCCAGCAGTTCGTCTCCCGGGACAGGGGGCTACGAGCAGTACTTC
clone_size: NA; v_call: TRBV2; j_call: TRBJ2-7; d_call: NA; cdr3_aa: CASSVDRDFPTTYEQYF; cdr3_nt: TGTGCCAGCAGTGTCGACAGGGACTTCCCGACTACCTACGAGCAGTACTTC
clone_size: NA; v_call: TRBV7-6; j_call: TRBJ2-5; d_call: TRBD1; cdr3_aa: CASSQGVGQYF; cdr3_nt: TGTGCTAGCAGCCAGGGGGTAGGACAGTACTTC